The present TCR beta chain was sequenced within a study of blood T cell repertoires in COVID-19. The V gene lost 6 bases and the J gene lost 4 bases, with 21 bases spanning the gap. This CDR3 is built from 16 residues. Per germline, CDR1 MDHEN and CDR2 SYDVKM. TCRdb keeps only in-frame clones here, not all; method: immunoSEQ multiplex PCR. The sample carries roughly 100,000 clones, about 80% recorded once. The sequence derives from a woman aged 60-70 years with acute or convalescent COVID-19. Sequencing was carried out using peripheral blood. This rearrangement joins TRBV28 to TRBJ1-1; D is ambiguous. The CDR3 reads CASREGETDLRTEAFF. Here the CDR3 DNA reads TGTGCCAGCAGGGAGGGCGAGACCGACTTGCGCACTGAAGCTTTCTTT.